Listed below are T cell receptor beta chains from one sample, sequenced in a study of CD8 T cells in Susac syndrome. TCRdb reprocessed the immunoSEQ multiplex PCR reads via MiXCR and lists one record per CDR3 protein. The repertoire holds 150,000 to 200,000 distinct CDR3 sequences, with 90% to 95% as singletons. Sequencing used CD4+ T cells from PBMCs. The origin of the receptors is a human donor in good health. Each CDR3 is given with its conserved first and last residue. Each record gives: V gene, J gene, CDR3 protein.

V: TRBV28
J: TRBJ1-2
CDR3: CASNSGPYYGYTF

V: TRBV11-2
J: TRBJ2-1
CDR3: CASSLDPSSEQFF

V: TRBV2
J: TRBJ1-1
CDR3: CASSAGAGTEAFF

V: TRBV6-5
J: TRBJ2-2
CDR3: CASGLAGELFF

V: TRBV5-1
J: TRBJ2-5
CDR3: CASSRKGDPEETQYF

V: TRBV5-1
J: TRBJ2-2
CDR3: CASSPRGTANTGELFF

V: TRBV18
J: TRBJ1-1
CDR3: CASSPWGAVEAFF

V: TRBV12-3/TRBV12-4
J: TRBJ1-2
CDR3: CASSSGTRGYTF

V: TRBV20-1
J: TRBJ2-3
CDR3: CSARSGGAKDTQYF

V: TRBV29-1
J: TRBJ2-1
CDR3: CSVEGGVTYNEQFF

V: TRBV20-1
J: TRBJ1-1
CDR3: CSARSGQMNTEAFF

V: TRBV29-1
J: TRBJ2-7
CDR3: CSVSDSYEQYF

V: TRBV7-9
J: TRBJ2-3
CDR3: CASSFSGGGRDTQYF

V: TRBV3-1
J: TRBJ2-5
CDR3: CASSQSGGGRETQYF

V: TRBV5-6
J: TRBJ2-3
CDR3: CASSSSRGLADTQYF

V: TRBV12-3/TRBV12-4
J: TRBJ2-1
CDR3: CASSLNSNEQFF

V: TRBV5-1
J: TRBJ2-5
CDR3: CASSSQPTGSPGETQYF

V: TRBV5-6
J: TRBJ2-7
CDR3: CASSLDRGREQYF

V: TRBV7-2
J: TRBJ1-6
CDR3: CASSLRTGASNSPLHF

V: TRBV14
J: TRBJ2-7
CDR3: CASSQYLVSDEQYF

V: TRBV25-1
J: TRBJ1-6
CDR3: CASSEVRRNSPLHF

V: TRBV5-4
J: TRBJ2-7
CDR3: CASSTLGTGGYEQYF

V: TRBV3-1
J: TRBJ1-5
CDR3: CASSQDLLSNQPQHF

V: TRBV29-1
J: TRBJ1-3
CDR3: CSVEAGNTIYF

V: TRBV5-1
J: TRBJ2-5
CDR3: CASSGAQETQYF

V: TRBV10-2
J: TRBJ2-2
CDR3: CATGETGFTGELFF

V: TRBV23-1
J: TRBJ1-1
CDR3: CASSQQGVIAFF

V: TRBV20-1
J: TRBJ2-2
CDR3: CSARDLGNTGELFF

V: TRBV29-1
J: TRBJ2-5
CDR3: CSAEGQGAGETQYF

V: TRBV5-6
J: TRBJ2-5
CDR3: CASSLGRAKTQYF

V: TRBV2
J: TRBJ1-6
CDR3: CASSGGPVQYNSPLHF

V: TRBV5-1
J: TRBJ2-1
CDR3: CASSLFGSSGEQFF